The next 9 T cell receptor beta chains were all read from a single sample in a study of shared clonotypes between healthy human individuals. Profiled with immunoSEQ multiplex PCR; TCRdb holds only in-frame clones, not every one. The sample carries roughly 2,000,000 clones, roughly 93% recorded once. CD45RO negativity and positive selection for CCR7 defined naive CD8 cells, a population that excluded terminally differentiated effector memory CD45RA+ cells. The sequenced material came from naive CD8+ T cells from PBMCs. The receptor source for this set is a man younger than 30 in good health. Some clones in this sample may be carry-over from other donors' samples.

The gene calls are TRBV5-4 and TRBJ2-3; D gene uncertain. The germline gives CDR1 SGHNT, CDR2 YYREEE (reference sequence). The CDR3 is 16 amino acids. Trimming left V 3 bases short and J 2 bases short, with 16 bases between. CDR3 residues: CASSSVTWNPTDTQYF. In nucleotides, the CDR3 is TGTGCCAGCAGCTCAGTAACTTGGAACCCCACAGATACGCAGTATTTT.

The chain employs TRBV5-1 and TRBJ1-1, with TRBD1 identical over 9 bases. J gave up 5 bases and V 4 bases, and 3 bases lay outside the gene matches. Germline V CDR1 and CDR2: SGHRS, YFSETQ. The CDR3 spans 13 residues. The DNA for the CDR3 is TGCGCCAGCAGCGGGGGGACAGGGACTGAAGCTTTCTTT. Its protein product is CASSGGTGTEAFF.

A word on this clone: Other DNA sequences in this specimen translate into the identical CDR3. J is TRBJ1-1 and V is TRBV29-1, with D perhaps TRBD1 (6 bases). In germline, CDR1 is SQVTM, CDR2 ANQGSEA. The CDR3 sequence is 12 residues long. Trimming shortened V by 4 bases and J by 4 bases, and 10 bases separated the two germline ends. For the CDR3, the DNA is TGCAGCGTTGTAGGGGGTAGCACTGAAGCTTTCTTT. Protein product: CSVVGGSTEAFF.

V is TRBV5-1 and J is TRBJ1-4, with unresolved D. This CDR3 has 18 residues. Trimming left V 3 bases short and J 3 bases short, with 21 bases between. The V gene's germline CDR1 is SGHRS and CDR2 YFSETQ. The CDR3 nucleotides read TGCGCCAGCAGCTCCCCCCGGGTTGGCGTTACCTCTAATGAAAAACTGTTTTTT. Residues: CASSSPRVGVTSNEKLFF.

This chain uses TRBV2 with TRBJ2-7; 13 nucleotides match TRBD2. Losses at the gene ends were 6 bases for V and 2 bases for J; bases not matched to a gene: 4. Germline CDR1 reads SNHLY; CDR2 reads FYNNEI. The CDR3 is 15 residues long. For the CDR3, the DNA is TGTGCCAGCAGATCGGGACTAGCGGGACCCTACGAGCAGTACTTC. It translates to CASRSGLAGPYEQYF.

This clone was seen once. The chain recombines TRBV9 with TRBJ2-2, with 7 positions matching TRBD1. This CDR3 spans 17 amino acids. V was clipped by 6 bases and J by 0 bases; unmatched bases: 11. Germline-derived CDR1 and CDR2 are SGDLS and YYNGEE. CDR3 sequence (DNA): TGTGCCAGCAACCCGGAAGGGGGCGGACCGAACACCGGGGAGCTGTTTTTT. Translation gives CASNPEGGGPNTGELFF.

This chain joins TRBV7-2 and TRBJ2-3; D gene unclear. Germline values: CDR1 SGHTA, CDR2 FQGNSA. The CDR3 is made up of 15 amino acids. The V end lost 2 bases, the J end lost 3 bases, and 12 bases lay between the germline ends. The CDR3 here is CASSLTTWQTDTQYF. CDR3 DNA sequence: TGTGCCAGCAGCTTAACTACGTGGCAAACAGATACGCAGTATTTT.

The V call is TRBV28, the J call TRBJ2-3; 10 bases are shared with TRBD1. Unmatched junction bases numbered 12, after V lost 5 bases and J lost 7 bases. From germline, CDR1 is MDHEN and CDR2 SYDVKM. This CDR3 is built from 16 residues. This CDR3 reads CASSPDRGRVRYTQYF. CDR3 sequence (DNA): TGTGCCAGCAGTCCAGACAGGGGGCGCGTACGATATACGCAGTATTTT.

About this clone itself: Other DNA sequences of this sample code for an identical CDR3. The genes are TRBV28 and TRBJ2-7, with a weak D call TRBD1 (5 bases). The CDR3 consists of 13 residues. Germline CDR1 is MDHEN and CDR2 is SYDVKM. The germline V and J ends were trimmed by 6 bases and 0 bases, with 9 bases remaining between them. The CDR3 is CASRQGRSYEQYF. DNA of the CDR3: TGTGCCAGCAGGCAGGGCCGCTCCTACGAGCAGTACTTC.